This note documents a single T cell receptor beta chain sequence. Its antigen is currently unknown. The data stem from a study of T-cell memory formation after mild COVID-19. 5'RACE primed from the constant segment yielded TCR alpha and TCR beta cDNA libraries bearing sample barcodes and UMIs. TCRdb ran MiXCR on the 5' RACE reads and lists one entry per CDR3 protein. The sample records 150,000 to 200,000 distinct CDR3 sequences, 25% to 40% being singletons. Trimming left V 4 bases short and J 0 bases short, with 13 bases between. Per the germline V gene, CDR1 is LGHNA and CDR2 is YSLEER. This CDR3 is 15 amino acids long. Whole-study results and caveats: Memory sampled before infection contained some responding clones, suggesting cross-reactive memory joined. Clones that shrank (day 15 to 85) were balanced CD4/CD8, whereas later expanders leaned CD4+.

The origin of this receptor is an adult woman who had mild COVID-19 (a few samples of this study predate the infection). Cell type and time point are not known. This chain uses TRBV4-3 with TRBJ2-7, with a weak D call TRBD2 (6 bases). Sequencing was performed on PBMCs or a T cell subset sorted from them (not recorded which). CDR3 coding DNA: TGCGCCAGCAGCCCCGTCCGCGGGACCTCCTACGAGCAGTACTTC. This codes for CASSPVRGTSYEQYF.